A selection of T cell receptor beta chains follows, all from one sample in a study of response to subunit inactivated influenza vaccine. TCRdb reanalysed the RT-PCR reads using MiXCR and keeps one entry per CDR3 protein. Of some 500,000 distinct CDR3 sequences in the sample, 13% were seen once. This sample comprised PBMCs from blood, obtained about 40 days after vaccination. Receptors were obtained from a man aged 50-60 years who received an inactivated influenza vaccine. Each CDR3 is given with its conserved first and last residue. D genes are given only for firm matches. Clone sizes are given selectively: once, few, many, or a class where the clone is expanded.

D gene,J gene,clone size,V gene,CDR3 protein,CDR3 DNA
-,TRBJ2-1,few,TRBV20-1,CRGGGVYNEQFF,TGCAGGGGGGGTGGAGTATACAATGAGCAGTTCTTC
TRBD2,TRBJ2-2,many,TRBV29-1,CSVGLADYANTGELFF,TGCAGCGTTGGCCTAGCGGACTACGCGAACACCGGGGAGCTGTTTTTT
TRBD1,TRBJ2-2,once,TRBV4-3,CAANAGTGAEELFF,TGCGCCGCAAACGCTGGGACAGGGGCCGAGGAGCTGTTTTTT
-,TRBJ2-3,few,TRBV4-3,CASSQDLTRTDTQYF,TGCGCCAGCAGCCAAGATCTCACCAGGACAGATACGCAGTATTTT
-,TRBJ2-4,-,TRBV3-1,CASSQGAGGNIQYF,TGTGCCAGCAGCCAAGGCGCAGGAGGGAACATTCAGTACTTC
-,TRBJ1-3,few,TRBV7-2,CASSLAGGRSGNTIYF,TGTGCCAGCAGCTTAGCAGGCGGGAGGTCTGGAAACACCATATATTTT
TRBD1,TRBJ2-1,few,TRBV18,CASSPQYRGPRDEQFF,TGTGCCAGCTCACCACAGTACAGGGGGCCTAGGGATGAGCAGTTCTTC
TRBD2,TRBJ2-3,-,TRBV5-1,CASSLLLAGASTDTQYF,TGCGCCAGCAGCTTGCTCTTAGCGGGAGCTAGCACAGATACGCAGTATTTT
-,TRBJ2-6,-,TRBV5-1,CASSSGSSGANFLTF,TGCGCCAGCAGCTCAGGGTCTTCCGGGGCCAACTTCCTGACTTTC
TRBD1,TRBJ1-4,-,TRBV11-2,CASSLEAGQINEKLFF,TGTGCCAGCAGCTTAGAGGCGGGACAGATTAATGAAAAACTGTTTTTT
TRBD2,TRBJ2-7,-,TRBV12-3/TRBV12-4,CASSLSSSGVYEQYF,TGTGCCAGCAGTTTATCCTCTAGCGGGGTATACGAGCAGTACTTC
TRBD2,TRBJ2-3,-,TRBV20-1,CSARGPGGSTDTQYF,TGCAGTGCTAGAGGGCCCGGGGGGAGCACAGATACGCAGTATTTT
-,TRBJ2-5,-,TRBV7-3,CASSNGHFQETQYF,TGTGCCAGCAGCAATGGACACTTCCAAGAGACCCAGTACTTC
-,TRBJ2-5,few,TRBV6-6,CASSYSSNQETQYF,TGTGCCAGCAGTTATAGCTCAAACCAAGAGACCCAGTACTTC
-,TRBJ1-3,many,TRBV7-2,CASSLIGARNTIYF,TGTGCCAGCAGCTTAATCGGGGCCCGAAACACCATATATTTT
-,TRBJ1-1,-,TRBV4-1,CASSQEPLNTEAFF,TGCGCCAGCAGCCAAGAGCCACTCAACACTGAAGCTTTCTTT
-,TRBJ2-7,-,TRBV6-5,CASSYGSNEQYF,TGTGCCAGCAGTTACGGCAGCAACGAGCAGTACTTC
-,TRBJ2-7,-,TRBV5-1,CASSPFGQNYEQYF,TGCGCCAGCAGCCCTTTCGGGCAGAACTACGAGCAGTACTTC
-,TRBJ2-5,-,TRBV6-5,CASSLRGQFQGETQYF,TGTGCCAGCAGTCTACGCGGACAGTTCCAAGGGGAGACCCAGTACTTC
TRBD2,TRBJ2-5,-,TRBV20-1,CSASIASGGETQYF,TGCAGTGCTAGTATAGCTAGCGGGGGTGAGACCCAGTACTTC
TRBD1,TRBJ1-4,-,TRBV15,CATRSPGQLNEKLFF,TGTGCCACCAGGTCCCCGGGACAGTTAAATGAAAAACTGTTTTTT
TRBD2,TRBJ2-1,few,TRBV6-1,CASTTSGRRGNEQFF,TGTGCCAGCACGACTAGCGGGAGGAGGGGGAATGAGCAGTTCTTC
TRBD1,TRBJ2-5,-,TRBV10-3,CAIRGTGSWETQYF,TGTGCCATCAGAGGGACAGGGTCTTGGGAGACCCAGTACTTC
TRBD1,TRBJ2-1,few,TRBV2,CASSETQTGGAAGGAFF,TGTGCCAGCAGTGAAACGCAGACAGGGGGCGCGGCGGGAGGCGCGTTCTTC
-,TRBJ2-1,many,TRBV5-1,CASRGDAASRNEQFF,TGCGCCAGCAGGGGAGACGCGGCTAGTCGCAATGAGCAGTTCTTC
-,TRBJ1-6,-,TRBV20-1,CSARWTASPLHF,TGCAGTGCTAGGTGGACAGCTTCACCCCTCCACTTT
-,TRBJ2-5,few,TRBV5-1,CASSLAQEGETQYF,TGCGCCAGCAGCTTGGCTCAGGAAGGAGAGACCCAGTACTTC